Each of the 4 T cell receptor beta chains below was sequenced from the same sample in a study of T cells in tuberculosis. The protocol was immunoSEQ multiplex PCR, while the TCRdb copy is restricted to in-frame clones and leaves out a portion. The data contain 25,000 to 30,000 clones, more than 85% of them singletons. The sample was PBMCs. These receptors came from a donor between 10 and 35 years old with latent tuberculosis or without tuberculosis infection.

This clone occurred once. The chain joins TRBV10-3 to TRBJ2-5, with D unclear. From germline, CDR1 is ENHRY and CDR2 SYGVKD. The V end was cut by 6 bases, the J end by 2 bases, with 7 bases between. The CDR3 sequence is 12 residues long. CDR3 coding DNA: TGTGCCATCAGCGCGAATCAAGAGACCCAGTACTTC. It yields the protein CAISANQETQYF.

Here the CDR3 reads CASSWTLQETQYF. CDR3 coding DNA: TGTGCCAGCAGTTGGACACTACAAGAGACCCAGTACTTC. The V and J genes are TRBV7-6 and TRBJ2-5; possibly TRBD1 for D (5 bases). The CDR3 is 13 residues long. The germline V gene encodes CDR1 SGHVS and CDR2 FNYEAQ. With 6 bases removed from V and 2 bases from J, the gap between germline ends came to 10 bases.

This chain connects TRBV28 to TRBJ2-2, with D perhaps matching TRBD1 (6 bases). CDR1 is MDHEN, CDR2 SYDVKM, per germline. The CDR3 is 14 amino acids. The germline V and J ends were trimmed by 6 bases and 4 bases, with 12 bases remaining between them. This CDR3 reads CASSRTGTTGELFF. The CDR3 coding sequence is TGTGCCAGCAGCCGTACAGGGACCACCGGGGAGCTGTTTTTT.

This chain's CDR3 is CASSLANPGQGAYEQYF. The CDR3, as DNA: TGTGCCAGCAGCTTAGCCAATCCGGGACAGGGCGCCTACGAGCAGTACTTC. This chain joins TRBV13 and TRBJ2-7, with 9 bases fitting TRBD1. The CDR3 runs to 17 residues. CDR1 and CDR2 from the germline V gene are PRHDT and FYEKMQ (reference sequence). Losses at the gene ends were 1 base for V and 2 bases for J; bases not matched to a gene: 9.